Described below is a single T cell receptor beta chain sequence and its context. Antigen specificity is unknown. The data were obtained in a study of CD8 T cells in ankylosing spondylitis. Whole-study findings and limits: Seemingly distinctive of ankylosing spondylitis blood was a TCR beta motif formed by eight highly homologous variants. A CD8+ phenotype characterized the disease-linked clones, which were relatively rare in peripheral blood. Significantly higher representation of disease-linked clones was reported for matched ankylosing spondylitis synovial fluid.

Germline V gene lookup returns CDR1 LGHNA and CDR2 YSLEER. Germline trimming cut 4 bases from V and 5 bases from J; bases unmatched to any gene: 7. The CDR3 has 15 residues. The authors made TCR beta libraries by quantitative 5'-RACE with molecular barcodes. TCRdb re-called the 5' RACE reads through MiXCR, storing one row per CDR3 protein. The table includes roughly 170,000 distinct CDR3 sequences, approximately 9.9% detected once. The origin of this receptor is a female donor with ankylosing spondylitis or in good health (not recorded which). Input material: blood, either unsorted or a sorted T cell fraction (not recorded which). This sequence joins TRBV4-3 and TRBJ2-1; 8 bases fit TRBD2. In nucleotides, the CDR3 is TGCGCCAGCAGCCCGGGAATAGCGGGACACAATGAGCAGTTCTTC. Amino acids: CASSPGIAGHNEQFF.